The next 28 T cell receptor beta chains were all read from a single sample in a study of blood T cell repertoires in COVID-19. Method: immunoSEQ multiplex PCR; TCRdb's copy keeps in-frame clones and lacks some. The table has some 43,000 clones, roughly 87% seen once; the top ten hold 15% to 17%. The sample was peripheral blood. The receptor set was obtained from a man aged 60-69 years with active COVID-19.

This sequence joins TRBV9 and TRBJ2-7; 10 nucleotides agree with TRBD2. The CDR3 contains 14 residues. J gave up 6 bases and V 0 bases, and 3 bases lay outside the gene matches. From germline, CDR1 is SGDLS and CDR2 YYNGEE. Here the CDR3 reads CASSVGGTSAEQYF. As DNA, the CDR3 is TGTGCCAGCAGCGTAGGGGGGACTAGCGCCGAGCAGTACTTC.

V is TRBV30 and J is TRBJ1-5; D is unresolved. The germline CDR1 and CDR2 sequences are GTSNPN and SVGIG (reference sequence). The CDR3 loop spans 15 amino acids. Deletions cut 2 bases from V and 0 bases from J, with 11 bases between. The CDR3 loop is CAWSPDGNSNQPQHF. CDR3 DNA: TGTGCCTGGAGTCCGGACGGGAATAGCAATCAGCCCCAGCATTTT.

The CDR3 here is CASRRDTNYGYTF. CDR3 nucleotides: TGTGCCAGCAGACGGGACACCAACTATGGCTACACCTTC. The chain has TRBV25-1 and TRBJ1-2, with D tentatively TRBD1 (6 bases). Germline loops: CDR1 MGHDK, CDR2 SYGVNS. This CDR3 is 13 amino acids long. Trimming cost V 6 bases and J 2 bases, with 10 bases left between them.

This clone has more than one count but fewer than ten. The chain uses TRBV27 and TRBJ2-7; 7 nucleotides agree with TRBD1. Trimming cost V 3 bases and J 3 bases; bases outside gene matches: 11. In germline, CDR1 is MNHEY, CDR2 SMNVEV (reference sequence). CDR3 length: 16 residues. Here the CDR3 reads CASSFQTPGQYYEQYF. In DNA, the CDR3 is TGTGCCAGCAGTTTCCAGACTCCGGGACAGTACTACGAGCAGTACTTC.

This clone came up once. The gene calls are TRBV6-5 and TRBJ2-3, with 7 bases identical to TRBD2. The ends lost 7 bases at V and 2 bases at J; junction bases unmatched: 3. The germline V gene has CDR1 MNHEY and CDR2 SVGAGI. The CDR3 loop spans 13 amino acids. CDR3 amino acids: CASTRGDTDTQYF. The CDR3 DNA follows: TGTGCCAGCACCCGGGGGGACACAGATACGCAGTATTTT.

This rearrangement joins TRBV6-6 to TRBJ2-5, with unresolved D. Germline V gene lookup returns CDR1 MNHNY and CDR2 SVGAGI (reference sequence). The length of the CDR3 is 13 residues. Trimming pared 7 bases from V and 4 bases from J, leaving 13 bases between. The chain's CDR3 is CASNPARIETQYF. The CDR3, as DNA: TGTGCCAGCAACCCTGCCAGGATAGAGACCCAGTACTTC.

The chain recombines TRBV30 with TRBJ2-2; 10 positions agree with TRBD1. Germline CDR1 reads GTSNPN; CDR2 reads SVGIG (reference sequence). The CDR3 is 14 residues long. The trim removed 7 bases at V and 4 bases at J, leaving 6 bases unmatched. CDR3 nucleotide sequence: TGTGCCTATTCGGGACAGGGGCGCACCGGGGAGCTGTTTTTT. This sequence encodes CAYSGQGRTGELFF.

This chain joins TRBV29-1 and TRBJ1-2, with D hard to call. Germline V gene data show CDR1 as SQVTM and CDR2 as ANQGSEA. The CDR3 covers 15 residues. Trimming removed 0 bases at V and 1 base at J, with 12 bases between. The CDR3 region has the DNA TGCAGCGTTGAAGAGGTGGAGGGAGGTAACTATGGCTACACCTTC. Translating gives CSVEEVEGGNYGYTF.

J is TRBJ1-4 and V is TRBV7-8, with a tentative D call TRBD1 (5 bases). CDR3 length equals 15 residues. Per germline, CDR1 SGHVS and CDR2 FQNEAQ. Trimming shortened V by 4 bases and J by 0 bases, and 9 bases separated the two germline ends. CDR3 sequence (DNA): TGTGCCAGCAGCTCGGGGGAGACAACTAATGAAAAACTGTTTTTT. The encoded protein is CASSSGETTNEKLFF.

The chain combines TRBV9 with TRBJ2-1; D might be TRBD2 (6 bases). The CDR3 has 16 residues. Germline V gene sequence: CDR1 SGDLS, CDR2 YYNGEE. The V and J ends lost 3 bases and 8 bases respectively, with 21 bases between them. The CDR3 nucleotides read TGTGCCAGCAGCGGACCGGGACTTAGTTCTAGCTATGAGCAGTTCTTC. Amino acid sequence: CASSGPGLSSSYEQFF.

This sequence joins TRBV24-1 and TRBJ1-1; D is ambiguous. Germline loops: CDR1 KGHDR, CDR2 SFDVKD. The CDR3 runs to 14 residues. Trimming left V 4 bases short and J 4 bases short, with 12 bases between. The chain's CDR3 is CATSDKEGGTEAFF. CDR3 in DNA: TGTGCCACCAGTGACAAGGAAGGAGGCACTGAAGCTTTCTTT.

The chain combines TRBV6-2 or TRBV6-3 with TRBJ1-5, with 12 positions matching TRBD1. J gave up 6 bases and V 5 bases, and 8 bases lay outside the gene matches. Germline V gene sequence: CDR1 MNHEY, CDR2 SVGEGT. The CDR3 consists of 16 residues. CDR3 sequence reads: CASSAPGQGAGQPQHF. The CDR3 region has the DNA TGTGCCAGCAGTGCCCCGGGACAGGGGGCCGGTCAGCCCCAGCATTTT.

The chain uses TRBV20-1 and TRBJ2-5; D unresolved. V lost 3 bases and J lost 5, with 10 bases in between. The CDR3 spans 12 residues. Per the germline V gene, CDR1 is DFQATT and CDR2 is SNEGSKA (reference sequence). As DNA, the CDR3 is TGCAGTGCTAGTAACCCTCGGGAGACCCAGTACTTC. This encodes CSASNPRETQYF.

This rearrangement joins TRBV24-1 to TRBJ2-3; 8 nucleotides match TRBD2. After removal of 4 bases from V and 4 bases from J, the junction contained 12 bases not matched to a gene. The CDR3 is 17 residues long. Germline V CDR1 and CDR2: KGHDR, SFDVKD. The CDR3, as DNA: TGTGCCACCAGTGACCCCTCCCAGCGGGAGTTCCCAGATACGCAGTATTTT. Its translation is CATSDPSQREFPDTQYF.

The J gene is TRBJ2-5, the V gene TRBV28; D call uncertain. V lost 7 bases to trimming and J lost 4 bases, with 19 bases between them. Germline V gene lookup returns CDR1 MDHEN and CDR2 SYDVKM. The CDR3 is made up of 15 amino acids. In nucleotides, the CDR3 is TGTGCCAGCAACCACTCCGTCGGAGCCCGAGAGACCCAGTACTTC. It codes for CASNHSVGARETQYF. The full variable domain, rest sourced from reference TRBV28 and TRBJ2-5, is DVKVTQSSRYLVKRTGEKVFLECVQDMDHENMFWYRQDPGLGLRLIYFSYDVKMKEKGDIPEGYSVSREKKERFSLILESASTNQTSMYLCASNHSVGARETQYFGPGTRLLVL.

This sequence joins TRBV4-2 and TRBJ2-3; 7 nucleotides line up with TRBD1. Germline values: CDR1 LGHNA, CDR2 YNFKEQ. The V and J ends lost 1 base and 2 bases, in that order; junction bases with no gene match: 9. CDR3 length: 17 residues. As DNA, the CDR3 is TGTGCCAGCAGCCAAGGGGCATTGGGACAGAACACAGATACGCAGTATTTT. Its translation: CASSQGALGQNTDTQYF.

The chain joins TRBV9 to TRBJ2-1; tentatively, D is TRBD2 (7 bases). The CDR3 runs to 15 residues. V was cut by 0 bases and J by 4 bases, with 11 bases left in between. Per the germline V gene, CDR1 is SGDLS and CDR2 is YYNGEE. The DNA of the CDR3 is TGTGCCAGCAGCGTAGCCGGGGGGCCATACAATGAGCAGTTCTTC. This sequence encodes CASSVAGGPYNEQFF.

CDR3 sequence reads: CAWQGQVFNEKLFF. Here the CDR3 DNA reads TGTGCCTGGCAGGGACAGGTTTTTAATGAAAAACTGTTTTTT. The chain employs TRBV30 and TRBJ1-4; 8 bases match TRBD1. CDR1 is GTSNPN, CDR2 SVGIG, per germline (reference sequence). CDR3 length: 14 residues. The J segment lost 4 bases and the V segment lost 5 bases, leaving 6 bases of the junction unmatched.

The rearrangement links TRBV18 to TRBJ2-1; tentative D call: TRBD1 (6 bases). The CDR3 spans 17 residues. Germline loops: CDR1 KGHSH, CDR2 LQKENI. V lost 5 bases and J lost 8, with 25 bases in between. CDR3 in amino acids: CASSTTAGTPEFDEQFF. The CDR3 nucleotides are TGTGCCAGCTCAACCACCGCCGGGACACCAGAATTTGATGAGCAGTTCTTC.

The chain combines TRBV7-9 with TRBJ2-1; possibly TRBD2 for D (6 bases). Germline V gene sequence: CDR1 SEHNR, CDR2 FQNEAQ (reference sequence). This CDR3 spans 15 amino acids. Trimming stripped 5 bases from V and 4 bases from J, with 15 bases between. The CDR3 nucleotides read TGTGCCAGCAGCCCCACCGGGGGAGAATACAATGAGCAGTTCTTC. It translates to CASSPTGGEYNEQFF. The whole variable domain, filled in from reference TRBV7-9 and TRBJ2-1, reads DTGVSQNPRHKITKRGQNVTFRCDPISEHNRLYWYRQTLGQGPEFLTYFQNEAQLEKSRLLSDRFSAERPKGSFSTLEIQRTEQGDSAMYLCASSPTGGEYNEQFFGPGTRLTVL.

The rearrangement links TRBV6-5 to TRBJ1-1; 8 bases line up with TRBD1. The junction had 6 bases not matched to a gene; V was cut back by 8 bases and J by 1 base. Germline CDR1 MNHEY, CDR2 SVGAGI. This CDR3 contains 14 residues. This CDR3 reads CASAGGGGNTEAFF. The DNA for the CDR3 is TGTGCCAGCGCAGGGGGCGGAGGGAACACTGAAGCTTTCTTT.

This chain connects TRBV7-2 to TRBJ2-1; 8 bases are a match to TRBD2. Losses at the gene ends were 0 bases for V and 3 bases for J; bases not matched to a gene: 1. The germline V gene encodes CDR1 SGHTA and CDR2 FQGNSA. This CDR3 has 15 amino acids. The DNA for the CDR3 is TGTGCCAGCAGCTTAGCAGCGGGGGACTACAATGAGCAGTTCTTC. It specifies CASSLAAGDYNEQFF. Using reference TRBV7-2 and TRBJ2-1 for the parts outside the CDR3, the full variable domain is GAGVSQSPSNKVTEKGKDVELRCDPISGHTALYWYRQSLGQGLEFLIYFQGNSAPDKSGLPSDRFSAERTGGSVSTLTIQRTQQEDSAVYLCASSLAAGDYNEQFFGPGTRLTVL.

V is TRBV5-1 and J is TRBJ2-1, with 7 bases fitting TRBD2. With 5 bases clipped from V and 2 bases from J, the junction kept 7 bases outside the gene matches. The V gene's germline CDR1 is SGHRS and CDR2 YFSETQ. This CDR3 contains 15 residues. CDR3 nucleotides: TGCGCCAGCAGTGGGCGGGAGTTCCCCTACAATGAGCAGTTCTTC. Its protein product is CASSGREFPYNEQFF.

V usage is TRBV30 and J usage is TRBJ1-2, with a weak D call TRBD1 (5 bases). Germline V CDR1 and CDR2: GTSNPN, SVGIG (reference sequence). The CDR3 is made up of 13 amino acids. The V gene lost 1 base and the J gene lost 6 bases, with 12 bases spanning the gap. The CDR3 bases are TGTGCCTGGAGTGAATTGGTAGGGGATGGCTACACCTTC. The encoded protein is CAWSELVGDGYTF.

This clone was found once. The chain carries TRBV27 and TRBJ2-5, with 8 bases that match TRBD2. The V gene end was trimmed by 11 bases and the J gene end by 5 bases; junction bases not matched to a gene: 10. CDR3 length: 13 residues. Per germline, CDR1 MNHEY and CDR2 SMNVEV (reference sequence). The CDR3 sequence is CAPRGGSKETQYF. Written as DNA, the CDR3 is TGTGCCCCCCGGGGGGGCAGCAAGGAGACCCAGTACTTC.

This clone was recorded once. V and J are TRBV5-4 and TRBJ2-5; TRBD2 matches 10 bases. CDR1 SGHNT and CDR2 YYREEE come from the germline V gene (reference sequence). V was clipped by 1 base and J by 1 base; unmatched bases: 4. The CDR3 runs 16 residues. The CDR3 here is CASSLKRLAGQETQYF. In nucleotides, the CDR3 is TGTGCCAGCAGCTTGAAGAGACTAGCGGGCCAAGAGACCCAGTACTTC.

The rearrangement joins TRBV6-5 to TRBJ2-7, with a possible D match to TRBD2 (6 bases). V gave up 2 bases and J gave up 7 bases, with 15 bases separating them. CDR1 is MNHEY, CDR2 SVGAGI, per germline. There are 14 residues in the CDR3. The CDR3 nucleotides read TGTGCCAGCAGTTACCCTATGAGGGAGGAAGAGCAGTACTTC. Translation gives CASSYPMREEEQYF.

The chain links TRBV7-9 to TRBJ2-5; TRBD2 agrees at 7 bases. Germline lookup yields CDR1 SEHNR and CDR2 FQNEAQ (reference sequence). V was pared by 5 bases and J by 7 bases, with 13 bases of the junction left unmatched. The CDR3 is 15 amino acids. CDR3 in amino acids: CASSPPERGRLTQYF. The CDR3 DNA follows: TGTGCCAGCAGCCCCCCAGAGCGGGGCAGGTTGACCCAGTACTTC.